This entry describes one T cell receptor beta chain. Its antigen is unknown. The sample comes from a study of T cells expressing NK-cell markers. On the study more broadly: Sorted CD3+CD56-NKG2C+, CD3+CD56+NKG2C- and CD3+CD56+NKG2C+ T cells were the source of the TCR beta repertoires. Study-level results: Expanded NKG2C+ T cell clones were not confirmed as HCMV-specific. Among CD8+ T cells from about 6 donors, dominant NKG2C+ clonotypes accounted for about 1.0-8%.

CDR3 length equals 16 residues. Per the germline V gene, CDR1 is DFQATT and CDR2 is SNEGSKA (reference sequence). Synthesis of TCR beta cDNA relied on 5'RACE template switching carrying UMIs. TCRdb reprocessed the 5' RACE reads and stores each CDR3 protein as one record, lacking DNA. The table lists hundreds of thousands of distinct CDR3 sequences, with 7.3% in the top ten. Sequencing used blood T cells: a sorted CD56 or NKG2C T cell subset, CD4+ or CD8+ T cells, or bulk PBMC T cells (not recorded which). The clonotype was recovered from a woman aged 18-70 years in good health. The chain links TRBV20-1 to TRBJ2-3; TCRdb returns TRBD2, unconfirmable since there is no DNA. This chain's CDR3 is CSAVDGSAKVTDTQYF.